This T cell receptor beta chain was obtained from a study of high-grade serous ovarian cancer treatment subgroups. For this clone: Its antigen is not known.

Generated by immunoSEQ multiplex PCR, the TCRdb table keeps only in-frame clones and is missing some. The repertoire holds around 9,000 clones, with around nine tenths as singletons. The V segment lost 1 base and the J segment 8 bases; nucleotides outside the gene matches: 7. The CDR3 is 15 amino acids. CDR1 MNHNS and CDR2 SASEGT come from the germline V gene. Overall study findings and caveats: TCR relatedness rose with neoantigen level and trended with mutation load. CDR1 and CDR2 were left unanalyzed; analyses focused on CDR3. Tumors within one patient showed repertoire similarity of about 0.11 to 0.79.

The tumor samples were collected prior to definitive surgery or chemotherapy. The gene calls are TRBV6-1 and TRBJ2-1; 8 nucleotides match TRBD1. The sequenced sample consisted of tumor tissue. The sequence was obtained from a human donor with high-grade serous ovarian cancer. CDR3 loop: CASSEVWTGWHEQFF. As DNA, the CDR3 is TGTGCCAGCAGTGAAGTTTGGACAGGGTGGCATGAGCAGTTCTTC.